This is a list of T cell receptor beta chains from one sample in a study of OX40 agonist ivuxolimab in advanced cancers. Sequencing was performed with immunoSEQ multiplex PCR; in TCRdb, only in-frame clones are kept and a portion is missing. The sample consists of roughly 20,000 clones, approximately 82% of them appearing once. Sample: CD4+ or CD8+ T cells sorted from blood, taken in a trial of the OX40 agonist ivuxolimab. Receptors were obtained from an adult with an advanced solid tumor such as melanoma, head and neck, liver or kidney cancer. CDR3s include the opening cysteine and the closing phenylalanine or tryptophan. Fields, in order: D gene, J gene, clone size, V gene, CDR3 protein, CDR3 DNA. A D gene is named only where the DNA matches it firmly. The size field is filled for only some rows; it gives once, few, many or a size class.

NA,TRBJ1-3,once,TRBV6-5,CASSRTPIGNTIYF,TGTGCCAGCTCTAGGACACCTATTGGAAACACCATATATTTT
NA,TRBJ2-7,NA,TRBV4-1,CASSQVAGNYEQYF,TGCGCCAGCAGCCAAGTCGCGGGAAACTACGAGCAGTACTTC
TRBD1,TRBJ1-1,few,TRBV7-9,CASSFAPGGNTEAFF,TGTGCCAGCAGCTTTGCACCAGGGGGTAACACTGAAGCTTTCTTT
TRBD2,TRBJ2-1,NA,TRBV4-1,CASSQELAGGLPEQFF,TGCGCCAGCAGCCAAGAACTAGCGGGAGGCCTGCCTGAGCAGTTCTTC
NA,TRBJ1-5,NA,TRBV6-6,CASSSPGNNQPQHF,TGTGCCAGCAGTTCGCCAGGGAACAATCAGCCCCAGCATTTT
TRBD2,TRBJ2-1,NA,TRBV5-6,CASSLGGGSYNEQFF,TGTGCCAGCAGCTTGGGCGGGGGCTCCTACAATGAGCAGTTCTTC
NA,TRBJ1-1,NA,TRBV10-2,CASRPGPSNTEAFF,TGCGCCAGCAGACCGGGACCGTCGAACACTGAAGCTTTCTTT
NA,TRBJ2-5,NA,TRBV11-3,CASSLSLQETQYF,TGTGCCAGCAGCTTAAGCCTCCAAGAGACCCAGTACTTC
NA,TRBJ2-1,NA,TRBV30,CAWSDVRHEQFF,TGTGCCTGGAGTGATGTCAGGCATGAGCAGTTCTTC
TRBD2,TRBJ2-3,NA,TRBV15,CAVRIAGDTDTQYF,TGTGCCGTCCGTATAGCGGGGGACACAGATACGCAGTATTTT
NA,TRBJ1-5,NA,TRBV15,CATSRDVHSNQPQHF,TGTGCCACCAGCAGAGATGTACACTCCAATCAGCCCCAGCATTTT
TRBD1,TRBJ1-4,NA,TRBV11-2,CASSRTGFNEKLFF,TGTGCCAGCAGCCGGACAGGTTTTAATGAAAAACTGTTTTTT
NA,TRBJ1-4,NA,TRBV27,CASSLHGLAEKLFF,TGTGCCAGCAGTTTACATGGGTTGGCGGAAAAACTGTTTTTT
NA,TRBJ2-5,NA,TRBV14,CASSQGVESRETQYF,TGTGCCAGCAGCCAAGGGGTGGAGTCCCGGGAGACCCAGTACTTC
NA,TRBJ2-3,NA,TRBV27,CASSFGGDTQYF,TGTGCCAGCAGTTTTGGAGGGGATACGCAGTATTTT
NA,TRBJ1-5,NA,TRBV9,CASSPEGGGYSNQPQHF,TGTGCCAGCAGCCCCGAGGGGGGGGGTTATAGCAATCAGCCCCAGCATTTT
NA,TRBJ2-7,few,TRBV28,CASRETTGISYEQYF,TGTGCCAGCAGGGAAACGACAGGCATCTCTTACGAGCAGTACTTC
NA,TRBJ2-2,NA,TRBV29-1,CAGTENTGELFF,TGCGCGGGGACAGAAAACACCGGGGAGCTGTTTTTT
NA,TRBJ2-5,NA,TRBV6-5,CASRIGGGGETQYF,TGTGCCAGCAGGATTGGGGGAGGGGGAGAGACCCAGTACTTC
TRBD1,TRBJ2-1,NA,TRBV12-5,CASGLEDRGLKQFF,TGTGCTAGTGGTTTGGAAGACAGGGGACTTAAGCAGTTCTTC
NA,TRBJ2-5,NA,TRBV7-9,CASSPPFGDFLTQYF,TGTGCCAGCAGCCCTCCCTTTGGGGATTTTTTGACCCAGTACTTC
NA,TRBJ2-3,NA,TRBV6-5,CAGSPGAHTQYF,TGTGCCGGGTCCCCCGGGGCACATACGCAGTATTTT
TRBD2,TRBJ2-3,NA,TRBV27,CASSLLREGTDTQYF,TGTGCCAGCAGTTTATTGCGGGAGGGCACAGATACGCAGTATTTT
NA,TRBJ2-2,few,TRBV4-2,CASSQDAGAGELFF,TGTGCCAGCAGCCAAGATGCAGGGGCCGGGGAGCTGTTTTTT
TRBD1,TRBJ2-7,NA,TRBV28,CASSSTGTGAEQYF,TGTGCCAGCAGCTCGACCGGGACAGGGGCCGAGCAGTACTTC
NA,TRBJ1-2,few,TRBV15,CATSTCPPPGLGYGYTF,TGTGCCACCAGCACATGCCCCCCCCCGGGTCTTGGCTATGGCTACACCTTC
TRBD1,TRBJ1-5,once,TRBV19,CASSIWQGDQPQHF,TGTGCCAGTAGTATATGGCAGGGGGATCAGCCCCAGCATTTT
NA,TRBJ2-7,once,TRBV5-1,CASSFTPGVYEQYF,TGCGCCAGCAGCTTCACTCCAGGGGTCTACGAGCAGTACTTC
TRBD1,TRBJ1-1,NA,TRBV27,CASKGQGATTEAFF,TGTGCCAGCAAAGGACAGGGGGCGACCACTGAAGCTTTCTTT
TRBD2,TRBJ2-1,NA,TRBV11-3,CASSPSSGRSYNEQFF,TGTGCCAGCAGCCCGTCTAGCGGGAGGAGTTACAATGAGCAGTTCTTC
TRBD1,TRBJ2-3,NA,TRBV4-1,CASSQHLGQGADTQYF,TGCGCCAGCAGCCAACACCTGGGACAGGGGGCAGATACGCAGTATTTT
NA,TRBJ1-3,NA,TRBV30,CAWEDPLRRPGNTIYF,TGTGCCTGGGAGGACCCCCTAAGGAGGCCTGGAAACACCATATATTTT
NA,TRBJ2-7,medium-sized,TRBV9,CASSVGPSRTYEQYF,TGTGCCAGCAGCGTAGGCCCTAGCCGTACCTACGAGCAGTACTTC
NA,TRBJ1-2,NA,TRBV9,CASSVGSGTPNYGYTF,TGTGCCAGCAGCGTAGGCTCAGGGACGCCTAACTATGGCTACACCTTC
NA,TRBJ1-1,few,TRBV4-1,CASSQARVVNTEAFF,TGCGCCAGCAGCCAAGCTCGGGTAGTGAACACTGAAGCTTTCTTT
TRBD1,TRBJ2-2,NA,TRBV14,CASRPGTGIGELFF,TGTGCCAGCAGACCCGGGACAGGGATCGGGGAGCTGTTTTTT
NA,TRBJ2-7,NA,TRBV28,CASSLGGRSYEQYF,TGTGCCAGCAGTTTGGGCGGGCGCTCCTACGAGCAGTACTTC
TRBD1,TRBJ2-7,NA,TRBV29-1,CSVLTGVAYEQYF,TGCAGCGTCCTTACAGGGGTCGCCTACGAGCAGTACTTC
NA,TRBJ1-1,NA,TRBV7-6,CASSGHNTEAFF,TGTGCCAGCAGCGGCCACAACACTGAAGCTTTCTTT
TRBD2,TRBJ2-7,NA,TRBV11-2,CASSIGAGGTYEQYF,TGTGCCAGCAGCATAGGAGCGGGAGGCACCTACGAGCAGTACTTC
NA,TRBJ2-7,NA,TRBV27,CASSLEGSNYEQYF,TGTGCCAGCAGTTTGGAAGGGTCGAACTACGAGCAGTACTTC
NA,TRBJ1-3,NA,TRBV11-2,CASTLQGSTIYF,TGTGCCAGCACCCTACAGGGAAGCACCATATATTTT
TRBD2,TRBJ2-1,NA,TRBV29-1,CSVETGLAVRSSYNEQFF,TGCAGCGTTGAAACCGGACTAGCGGTAAGGAGCTCCTACAATGAGCAGTTCTTC
NA,TRBJ2-5,NA,TRBV11-3,CASSNSGGETQYF,TGTGCCAGCAGCAACTCAGGAGGGGAGACCCAGTACTTC
NA,TRBJ2-7,NA,TRBV6-5,CASSSLSYEQYF,TGTGCCAGCAGCTCATTATCCTACGAGCAGTACTTC
TRBD2,TRBJ2-7,NA,TRBV27,CASSLFRASGITHEQYF,TGTGCCAGCAGTTTATTTAGAGCTAGCGGGATTACCCACGAGCAGTACTTC
NA,TRBJ1-2,few,TRBV15,CATSRIRDGLYGYTF,TGTGCCACCAGCAGAATCCGGGACGGGCTCTATGGCTACACCTTC
NA,TRBJ2-2,NA,TRBV14,CASSQELGHAIGELFF,TGTGCCAGCAGCCAAGAATTGGGACATGCGATCGGGGAGCTGTTTTTT
NA,TRBJ1-5,NA,TRBV5-4,CASSFDPSGQPQHF,TGTGCCAGCAGCTTCGACCCCTCGGGTCAGCCCCAGCATTTT
TRBD1,TRBJ1-2,medium-sized,TRBV7-9,CASSSGQGAYGYTF,TGTGCCAGCAGCTCAGGACAGGGGGCGTATGGCTACACCTTC
NA,TRBJ2-3,NA,TRBV13,CASSPLRGFTDTQYF,TGTGCCAGCAGCCCCCTCCGTGGGTTCACAGATACGCAGTATTTT
TRBD1,TRBJ1-2,NA,TRBV9,CASSVGTGYYTF,TGTGCCAGCAGCGTAGGGACAGGGTACTACACCTTC
NA,TRBJ1-5,NA,TRBV27,CASKPGGSNQPQHF,TGTGCCAGCAAGCCAGGTGGAAGCAATCAGCCCCAGCATTTT